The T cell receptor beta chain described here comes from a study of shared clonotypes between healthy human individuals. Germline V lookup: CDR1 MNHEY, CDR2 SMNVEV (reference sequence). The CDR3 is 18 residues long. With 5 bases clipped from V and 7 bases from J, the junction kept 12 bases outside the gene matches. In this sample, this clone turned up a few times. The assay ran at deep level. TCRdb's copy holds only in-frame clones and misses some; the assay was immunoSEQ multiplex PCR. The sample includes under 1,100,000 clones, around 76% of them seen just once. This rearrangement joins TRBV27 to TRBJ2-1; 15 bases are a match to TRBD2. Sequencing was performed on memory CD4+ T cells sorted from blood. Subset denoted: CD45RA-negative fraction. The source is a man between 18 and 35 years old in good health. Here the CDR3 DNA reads TGTGCCAGCAGTCTCTACGGGACTAGCGGGAGGCCCGGGAATGAGCAGTTCTTC. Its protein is CASSLYGTSGRPGNEQFF.